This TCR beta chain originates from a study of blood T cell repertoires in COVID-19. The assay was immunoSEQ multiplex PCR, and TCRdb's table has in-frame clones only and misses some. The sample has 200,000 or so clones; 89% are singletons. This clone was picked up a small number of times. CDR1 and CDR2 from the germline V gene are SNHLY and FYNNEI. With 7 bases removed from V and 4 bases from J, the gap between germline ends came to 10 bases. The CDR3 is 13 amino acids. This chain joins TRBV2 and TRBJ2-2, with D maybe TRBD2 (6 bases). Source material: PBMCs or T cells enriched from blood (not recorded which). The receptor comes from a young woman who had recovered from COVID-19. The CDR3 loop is CASMQEGTGELFF. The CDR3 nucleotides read TGTGCCAGCATGCAGGAGGGCACCGGGGAGCTGTTTTTT.